Described below is a single T cell receptor beta chain sequence and its context. The data originate from a study of blood T cells in healthy people across ages. There are 17 residues in the CDR3. Germline loops: CDR1 SGHTA, CDR2 FQGNSA. The ends were cut back, 0 bases at V and 3 bases at J, with 16 bases in the middle. A second PCR, run for about 6 to 12 cycles, used a sample-barcoded 5' primer plus a J-beta primer mix. All cDNA molecules were each tagged by a template-switch adaptor with 12 random nucleotides. Researchers report that each sample yielded at least 2.5 million CDR3-containing paired-end reads. TCRdb re-derived calls from the 5' RACE reads in MiXCR, one entry per CDR3 protein. The sample lists about 770,000 distinct CDR3 sequences; under 45% were seen once.

The TCR was taken from a man aged 55 to 69 in good health. The rearrangement joins TRBV7-2 to TRBJ2-3; D is possibly TRBD1 (6 bases). The sequenced material came from blood. For the CDR3, the DNA is TGTGCCAGCAGCTTAGCCACAGGGTCTCACAGGACAGATACGCAGTATTTT. This codes for CASSLATGSHRTDTQYF.